This entry lists 21 T cell receptor beta chains sequenced from one sample in a study of shared clonotypes between healthy human individuals (TCRdb year 2020). The receptor library was made with the immunoSEQ multiplex PCR assay. Sourced from immuneACCESS, this table was stored by TCRdb with only in-frame sequences that have V and J called. A share of the clones is absent; for the studies checked, an unresolved V gene accounts for under half, and the remainder has no known explanation. This sample gives approximately 500,000 clones in total; over 75% of them show up just once. Of the sample, 9.5% to 15% falls within the top ten clones. The sample was PBMCs. Every receptor here comes from a woman aged 40 to 49 in good health. Some clones in this sample may be carry-over from other donors' samples.

The table lists this clone with many counts. The gene calls are TRBV5-1 and TRBJ2-7; 7 nucleotides line up with TRBD1. Germline-derived CDR1 and CDR2 are SGHRS and YFSETQ. This CDR3 spans 14 amino acids. Trimming at V came to 4 bases and at J to 5 bases, leaving 9 bases not matched to a gene. CDR3 DNA: TGCGCCAGCAGCCGGGACAGCCCCCGAAACGAGCAGTACTTC. Its translation: CASSRDSPRNEQYF.

This chain uses TRBV27 with TRBJ2-7; the D is unclear. From germline, CDR1 is MNHEY and CDR2 SMNVEV (reference sequence). Trimming took 3 bases from V and 4 from J, leaving 10 bases between them. The length of the CDR3 is 13 residues. This CDR3 reads CASSFRKGYEQYF. For the CDR3, the DNA is TGTGCCAGCAGTTTCCGAAAGGGTTACGAGCAGTACTTC.

This rearrangement joins TRBV6-4 to TRBJ2-1, with D possibly TRBD1 on 5 matching bases. Trimming shortened V by 2 bases and J by 9 bases, and 8 bases separated the two germline ends. The CDR3 extends over 12 amino acids. CDR1 and CDR2 from the germline V gene are MRHNA and SNTAGT. The CDR3 here is CASSDRGVEQFF. In DNA form, the CDR3 reads TGTGCCAGCAGTGACAGGGGTGTTGAGCAGTTCTTC.

The genes are TRBV28 and TRBJ2-2, with no clear D. The CDR3 runs 12 residues. CDR1 MDHEN and CDR2 SYDVKM come from the germline V gene. Trimming cost V 6 bases and J 5 bases, with 7 bases left between them. CDR3 amino acids: CASSPETGELFF. CDR3 coding DNA: TGTGCCAGCAGCCCAGAGACCGGGGAGCTGTTTTTT.

J is TRBJ2-1 and V is TRBV12-5; D tentatively fits TRBD1 or TRBD2 (5 bases each). The germline V gene encodes CDR1 LGHNT and CDR2 FRNRAP. This CDR3 region has 14 residues. Deletions cut 5 bases from V and 9 bases from J, with 17 bases between. CDR3 loop: CASGPGTTRGEQFF. CDR3 coding DNA: TGTGCTAGTGGTCCTGGGACCACCCGGGGTGAGCAGTTCTTC.

This clone was observed a single time. The chain uses TRBV5-6 and TRBJ2-5; D may correspond to TRBD1 or TRBD2 (6 bases each). Germline CDR1 SGHDT, CDR2 YYEEEE. This CDR3 is built from 14 residues. Trimming removed 4 bases from V and 5 bases from J, with 15 bases in between. CDR3 coding DNA: TGTGCCAGCAGCCCATCGGGGGCTGGGGAGACCCAGTACTTC. Translation gives CASSPSGAGETQYF.

This chain links TRBV7-8 with TRBJ2-5, with TRBD2 matching over 12 bases. Germline trimming cut 5 bases from V and 2 bases from J; bases unmatched to any gene: 12. The CDR3 totals 18 residues. Germline CDR1 reads SGHVS; CDR2 reads FQNEAQ. The CDR3 protein is CASSTASGRDGPQETQYF. CDR3 bases: TGTGCCAGCAGCACCGCTAGCGGGAGGGACGGCCCTCAAGAGACCCAGTACTTC.

A single count supports this clone. V is TRBV7-3 and J is TRBJ2-2; D is undetermined. V was pared by 4 bases and J by 9 bases, with 15 bases between. CDR1 is SGHTA and CDR2 is FQGTGA in the germline V gene. CDR3 length equals 14 residues. The CDR3 DNA is TGTGCCAGCAGCTCCCAAAACGGTCCCCGGGAGCTGTTTTTT. Translating it yields CASSSQNGPRELFF.

This clone was seen only a few times. This chain joins TRBV2 and TRBJ2-5; D possibly uses TRBD1 or TRBD2 (5 bases each). From germline, CDR1 is SNHLY and CDR2 FYNNEI. The CDR3 has 16 residues. V gave up 2 bases and J gave up 9 bases, with 22 bases separating them. The CDR3 region is CASSEWAGTDTWPQYF. The CDR3 bases are TGTGCCAGCAGTGAATGGGCCGGGACGGACACTTGGCCCCAGTACTTC.

This rearrangement joins TRBV7-2 to TRBJ2-5; 8 nucleotides match TRBD1. The germline gives CDR1 SGHTA, CDR2 FQGNSA. J gave up 5 bases and V 4 bases, and 3 bases lay outside the gene matches. The CDR3 has 13 residues. CDR3 sequence (DNA): TGTGCCAGCAGCTGGACAGGGATGGAGACCCAGTACTTC. Translation gives CASSWTGMETQYF. Combining the CDR3 with reference TRBV7-2 and TRBJ2-5 gives the whole variable domain GAGVSQSPSNKVTEKGKDVELRCDPISGHTALYWYRQSLGQGLEFLIYFQGNSAPDKSGLPSDRFSAERTGGSVSTLTIQRTQQEDSAVYLCASSWTGMETQYFGPGTRLLVL.

V is TRBV10-3 and J is TRBJ2-7; the D gene is possibly TRBD1 (6 bases). Trimming shortened V by 6 bases and J by 7 bases, and 19 bases separated the two germline ends. The CDR3 runs 14 residues. CDR1 ENHRY and CDR2 SYGVKD come from the germline V gene. The CDR3 DNA follows: TGTGCCATCAGGGACTTAGACAGGCCTTGGGAGCAGTACTTC. This sequence encodes CAIRDLDRPWEQYF.

The chain recombines TRBV28 with TRBJ2-7, with 12 bases lining up with TRBD2. V shed 5 bases, J shed 3 bases, and the junction held 5 bases outside the gene matches. CDR1 is MDHEN and CDR2 is SYDVKM in the germline V gene. This CDR3 spans 15 amino acids. This chain's CDR3 is CASSPASGRGYEQYF. The CDR3 nucleotides read TGTGCCAGCAGTCCGGCTAGCGGGAGGGGCTACGAGCAGTACTTC.

This sequence joins TRBV18 and TRBJ2-7; 7 bases are shared with TRBD2. V lost 0 bases to trimming and J lost 0 bases; unmatched junction nucleotides: 5. This CDR3 is 16 amino acids long. Germline V gives CDR1 KGHSH, CDR2 LQKENI. Here the CDR3 reads CASSPPSAGSSYEQYF. The CDR3 DNA reads TGTGCCAGCTCACCACCGTCAGCGGGGAGCTCCTACGAGCAGTACTTC.

Points on this clone: The junction differs from germline at one of its ends, possibly a read error. The chain couples TRBV6-5 to TRBJ2-5; 10 bases are a match to TRBD1. The CDR3 is 14 residues long. The germline gives CDR1 MNHEY, CDR2 SVGAGI. CDR3 in DNA: TGTGCAAGCAGTCACGGGACAGGGGTAGAGACCCAGTACTTC. Translation: CASSHGTGVETQYF.

This clone turned up a few times. This chain links TRBV30 with TRBJ2-7; TRBD1 matches 7 bases. The CDR3 is 12 amino acids. Per the germline V gene, CDR1 is GTSNPN and CDR2 is SVGIG (reference sequence). V gave up 2 bases and J gave up 6 bases; unmatched junction bases: 4. CDR3 amino acids: CAWSINRGEQYF. The CDR3 DNA sequence: TGTGCCTGGAGTATTAACAGGGGCGAGCAGTACTTC.

This sequence joins TRBV11-3 and TRBJ2-1; 8 bases match TRBD2. Per germline, CDR1 SGHNT and CDR2 YENEEA. With V trimmed by 4 bases and J by 5 bases, 4 bases remained unmatched. The CDR3 consists of 14 residues. DNA for the CDR3: TGTGCCAGCAGCTATGCGGGAGGAAACAATGAGCAGTTCTTC. Amino acids: CASSYAGGNNEQFF.

This chain links TRBV15 with TRBJ1-1; D is ambiguous. Per the germline V gene, CDR1 is LNHNV and CDR2 is YYDKDF (reference sequence). Trimming stripped 0 bases from V and 1 base from J, with 9 bases between. The CDR3 loop spans 15 amino acids. CDR3 region: CATSRDREANTEAFF. The CDR3 DNA reads as TGTGCCACCAGCAGAGATCGGGAGGCGAACACTGAAGCTTTCTTT.

This clone turned up a few times. The V gene is TRBV7-2, the J gene TRBJ2-7; 9 bases line up with TRBD2. The CDR3 totals 14 residues. The V gene's germline CDR1 is SGHTA and CDR2 FQGNSA. The trim removed 7 bases at V and 7 bases at J, leaving 11 bases unmatched. CDR3 nucleotide sequence: TGTGCCAGCACGTGGGCTAGCGGGACTCGGGAGCAGTACTTC. It is translated as CASTWASGTREQYF.

The V gene is TRBV29-1, the J gene TRBJ2-3; D is perhaps TRBD2 (6 bases). The CDR3 totals 14 residues. The V and J ends lost 4 bases and 2 bases respectively, with 13 bases between them. CDR1 is SQVTM and CDR2 is ANQGSEA in the germline V gene. CDR3 sequence reads: CSVGRGGFTDTQYF. DNA for the CDR3: TGCAGCGTTGGGCGCGGAGGGTTCACAGATACGCAGTATTTT.

The genes are TRBV7-3 and TRBJ2-1, with a tentative D call TRBD2 (7 bases). This CDR3 region has 16 residues. Trimming stripped 4 bases from V and 4 bases from J, with 17 bases between. CDR1 is SGHTA and CDR2 is FQGTGA in the germline V gene. CDR3 amino acids: CASSSRGGSSYNEQFF. The CDR3 nucleotides are TGTGCCAGCAGCTCCAGGGGCGGGAGTTCTTACAATGAGCAGTTCTTC. The full variable domain, completed using reference TRBV7-3 and TRBJ2-1, is GAGVSQTPSNKVTEKGKYVELRCDPISGHTALYWYRQSLGQGPEFLIYFQGTGAADDSGLPNDRFFAVRPEGSVSTLKIQRTERGDSAVYLCASSSRGGSSYNEQFFGPGTRLTVL.

The rearrangement joins TRBV11-3 to TRBJ2-3, with 9 bases aligning to TRBD2. V lost 1 base and J lost 0; bases outside the gene matches: 5. Germline V gene lookup returns CDR1 SGHNT and CDR2 YENEEA. This CDR3 region has 17 residues. For the CDR3, the DNA is TGTGCCAGCAGCTTAGGTTCGACTAGCGGAAGCACAGATACGCAGTATTTT. Translation: CASSLGSTSGSTDTQYF.